This T cell receptor beta chain emerged from a study of PD-L1 blockade in urothelial cancer. Overall study: Of approximately 29 patients, about two dozen were males with bladder-origin urothelial cancer. The researchers analyzed blood 3 weeks (second dose) and 6 weeks after treatment start. A median of roughly 150,000 T cells was found in the blood samples.

Regarding time point: pretreatment peripheral blood. Germline CDR1 SEHNR, CDR2 FQNEAQ (reference sequence). CDR3 size: 15 residues. Trimming removed 5 bases at V and 1 base at J, with 12 bases between. TCRdb keeps only in-frame clones here, not all; method: immunoSEQ multiplex PCR. The sample lists fewer than 95,000 clones; roughly 84% were seen once. The chain couples TRBV7-9 to TRBJ2-1; perhaps TRBD1 as D (7 bases). This TCR was recovered from a man in his 60s with urothelial cancer. The sequencing used PBMCs, collected around atezolizumab (anti-PD-L1) treatment. The CDR3: CASSPQGGSYNEQFF. Written as DNA, the CDR3 is TGTGCCAGCAGCCCCCAGGGGGGTTCCTACAATGAGCAGTTCTTC.